This TCR beta chain was recovered during a study of spatial heterogeneity in lung cancer. Germline CDR1 SEHNR, CDR2 FQNEAQ (reference sequence). CDR3 length equals 18 residues. The trim removed 1 base at V and 0 bases at J, leaving 9 bases unmatched. As to time point: blood at routine non-recurrence follow-up after resection. Tumor, nontumor lung or frozen PBMC supplied whole RNA, sequenced without sorting. Via MiXCR, TCRdb re-called the 5' RACE reads, giving one row per CDR3 protein. The sample records around 47,000 distinct CDR3 sequences, 6% to 8.5% being singletons. This clonotype was seen many times.

The sample in question was PBMCs, obtained at follow-up. The chain carries TRBV7-9 and TRBJ2-4, with 7 bases matching TRBD1. The source of this sequence is a female donor with early-stage non-small cell lung cancer. The CDR3, as DNA: TGTGCCAGCAGCTTAGGGGATATTGCAGGGGGAGCCAAAAACATTCAGTACTTC. This gives the protein CASSLGDIAGGAKNIQYF.